The rows below give T cell receptor beta chains drawn from one sample of a study of vaccination and CD4 T cells after COVID-19. Their target antigens are unknown. TCRdb analysed the PCR reads with MiXCR anew, one entry per CDR3 protein. The sample consists of over 9,000 distinct CDR3 sequences, 25% to 35% of them appearing once. Sequenced material: CD4+ T cells from blood, cultured in vitro. These receptors were collected from a human donor in good health. The CDR3 runs from the conserved cysteine through the conserved F or W. Each record gives: clone size, D gene, J gene, V gene, CDR3 protein, CDR3 DNA. A D gene is named only where the DNA matches it firmly. Clone size, where shown, is once, few, many, or a class for clones that have expanded.

clone size: .
D gene: TRBD1
J gene: TRBJ2-1
V gene: TRBV5-4
CDR3 protein: CASSLGDRGRNEQFF
CDR3 DNA: TGTGCCAGCAGCTTGGGCGACAGGGGGCGCAATGAGCAGTTCTTC

clone size: few
D gene: TRBD1
J gene: TRBJ2-7
V gene: TRBV10-3
CDR3 protein: CAISGAGQGSEQYF
CDR3 DNA: TGTGCCATCAGTGGTGCAGGACAGGGATCCGAGCAGTACTTC

clone size: few
D gene: .
J gene: TRBJ1-1
V gene: TRBV18
CDR3 protein: CASSPNIEQGTEAFF
CDR3 DNA: TGTGCCAGCTCACCAAATATCGAACAGGGCACTGAAGCTTTCTTT

clone size: few
D gene: .
J gene: TRBJ2-1
V gene: TRBV11-3
CDR3 protein: CASSLDPGSSYNEQFF
CDR3 DNA: TGTGCCAGCAGCTTAGATCCGGGGAGCTCCTACAATGAGCAGTTCTTC

clone size: .
D gene: TRBD1
J gene: TRBJ1-2
V gene: TRBV11-2
CDR3 protein: CASSAPGIRGLVYTF
CDR3 DNA: TGTGCCAGCAGCGCCCCGGGAATTAGGGGGCTGGTCTACACCTTC

clone size: .
D gene: .
J gene: TRBJ2-2
V gene: TRBV7-3
CDR3 protein: CASSAFAGTGELFF
CDR3 DNA: TGTGCCAGCAGCGCGTTCGCGGGTACCGGGGAGCTGTTTTTT

clone size: .
D gene: TRBD2
J gene: TRBJ2-4
V gene: TRBV28
CDR3 protein: CASSYSGLAKNIQYF
CDR3 DNA: TGTGCCAGCAGTTATAGCGGGCTAGCCAAAAACATTCAGTACTTC

clone size: few
D gene: .
J gene: TRBJ2-1
V gene: TRBV7-2
CDR3 protein: CASSFSGAYNEQFF
CDR3 DNA: TGTGCCAGCAGCTTTTCCGGGGCCTACAATGAGCAGTTCTTC

clone size: .
D gene: TRBD2
J gene: TRBJ2-1
V gene: TRBV4-2
CDR3 protein: CASSQVRRASGSGGFYNEQFF
CDR3 DNA: TGTGCCAGCAGCCAAGTGCGGCGGGCTAGCGGGAGTGGAGGGTTTTATAATGAGCAGTTCTTC

clone size: few
D gene: .
J gene: TRBJ1-1
V gene: TRBV27
CDR3 protein: CASSARLSSMNTEAFF
CDR3 DNA: TGTGCCAGCAGTGCCCGCTTGTCATCTATGAACACTGAAGCTTTCTTT

clone size: .
D gene: .
J gene: TRBJ1-2
V gene: TRBV28
CDR3 protein: CASSHLYGYTF
CDR3 DNA: TGTGCCAGCAGTCACCTCTATGGCTACACCTTC

clone size: once
D gene: TRBD2
J gene: TRBJ2-7
V gene: TRBV30
CDR3 protein: CAWRAGGGAAYEQYF
CDR3 DNA: TGTGCCTGGAGGGCCGGGGGGGGAGCCGCCTACGAGCAGTACTTC

clone size: .
D gene: .
J gene: TRBJ2-3
V gene: TRBV7-2
CDR3 protein: CASSLRVGGHIRDTQYF
CDR3 DNA: TGTGCCAGCAGCTTAAGGGTCGGCGGTCACATAAGGGATACGCAGTATTTT

clone size: few
D gene: .
J gene: TRBJ2-2
V gene: TRBV27
CDR3 protein: CASSLLGANTGELFF
CDR3 DNA: TGTGCCAGCAGTTTATTGGGGGCGAACACCGGGGAGCTGTTTTTT

clone size: .
D gene: .
J gene: TRBJ2-1
V gene: TRBV20-1
CDR3 protein: CSARQGVGFSSYNEQFF
CDR3 DNA: TGCAGTGCTAGGCAGGGAGTGGGCTTTAGCTCCTACAATGAGCAGTTCTTC

clone size: few
D gene: TRBD1
J gene: TRBJ2-5
V gene: TRBV6-5
CDR3 protein: CASSYVTGYETQYF
CDR3 DNA: TGTGCCAGCAGTTACGTGACAGGGTATGAGACCCAGTACTTC

clone size: .
D gene: .
J gene: TRBJ2-2
V gene: TRBV7-3
CDR3 protein: CASSLISGQNTGELFF
CDR3 DNA: TGTGCCAGCAGCTTAATTAGCGGACAGAACACCGGGGAGCTGTTTTTT

clone size: .
D gene: .
J gene: TRBJ2-7
V gene: TRBV24-1
CDR3 protein: CATSDVYEQYF
CDR3 DNA: TGTGCCACCAGTGACGTATACGAGCAGTACTTC

clone size: .
D gene: TRBD2
J gene: TRBJ2-7
V gene: TRBV6-5
CDR3 protein: CASSYSGRVSYEQYF
CDR3 DNA: TGTGCCAGCAGTTATAGCGGGAGGGTCTCCTACGAGCAGTACTTC

clone size: .
D gene: .
J gene: TRBJ2-2
V gene: TRBV5-5
CDR3 protein: CASSPRRATSTGELFF
CDR3 DNA: TGTGCCAGCAGCCCGCGTCGGGCTACGAGCACCGGGGAGCTGTTTTTT

clone size: .
D gene: .
J gene: TRBJ2-5
V gene: TRBV28
CDR3 protein: CASSHAWWSRETQYF
CDR3 DNA: TGTGCCAGCAGTCACGCATGGTGGAGTAGAGAGACCCAGTACTTC

clone size: .
D gene: TRBD1
J gene: TRBJ1-1
V gene: TRBV29-1
CDR3 protein: CSVAQGVQIIEAFF
CDR3 DNA: TGCAGCGTTGCACAGGGGGTGCAAATCATTGAAGCTTTCTTT

clone size: medium-sized
D gene: .
J gene: TRBJ1-6
V gene: TRBV27
CDR3 protein: CASGPRVRNSPLHF
CDR3 DNA: TGTGCCAGCGGCCCCAGGGTTCGTAATTCACCCCTCCACTTT

clone size: few
D gene: .
J gene: TRBJ2-6
V gene: TRBV7-3
CDR3 protein: CASSQISGANVLTF
CDR3 DNA: TGTGCCAGCAGTCAGATATCTGGGGCCAACGTCCTGACTTTC

clone size: .
D gene: .
J gene: TRBJ2-1
V gene: TRBV7-2
CDR3 protein: CASSLKGPGTGPGNEQFF
CDR3 DNA: TGTGCCAGCAGCTTAAAGGGACCCGGTACAGGCCCTGGCAATGAGCAGTTCTTC

clone size: .
D gene: .
J gene: TRBJ1-1
V gene: TRBV7-9
CDR3 protein: CASSLRLSEAFF
CDR3 DNA: TGTGCCAGCAGCTTGAGGCTCAGTGAAGCTTTCTTT

clone size: medium-sized
D gene: .
J gene: TRBJ1-2
V gene: TRBV7-2
CDR3 protein: CASSLAHRASGGYTF
CDR3 DNA: TGTGCCAGCAGCCTGGCCCACAGGGCGTCCGGTGGCTACACCTTC

clone size: .
D gene: .
J gene: TRBJ2-7
V gene: TRBV11-2
CDR3 protein: CASSPPWPTVSYEQYF
CDR3 DNA: TGTGCCAGCAGCCCCCCCTGGCCCACAGTTTCCTACGAGCAGTACTTC

clone size: .
D gene: .
J gene: TRBJ2-3
V gene: TRBV2
CDR3 protein: CASSPTGITDTQYF
CDR3 DNA: TGTGCCAGCAGTCCGACTGGAATCACAGATACGCAGTATTTT

clone size: .
D gene: TRBD2
J gene: TRBJ2-2
V gene: TRBV27
CDR3 protein: CASRTHLGTSGRMNTGELFF
CDR3 DNA: TGTGCCAGTCGTACTCACCTCGGGACTAGCGGGAGGATGAACACCGGGGAGCTGTTTTTT

clone size: few
D gene: TRBD2
J gene: TRBJ2-1
V gene: TRBV7-9
CDR3 protein: CASSFPHRLAGVRNEQFF
CDR3 DNA: TGTGCCAGCAGCTTTCCCCATAGGCTAGCGGGAGTCCGCAATGAGCAGTTCTTC

clone size: .
D gene: .
J gene: TRBJ2-7
V gene: TRBV6-1
CDR3 protein: CASSAGTLLVAEQYF
CDR3 DNA: TGTGCCAGCAGCGCCGGGACGCTTCTAGTCGCCGAGCAGTACTTC

clone size: few
D gene: .
J gene: TRBJ2-7
V gene: TRBV20-1
CDR3 protein: CSARGRHGTEQYF
CDR3 DNA: TGCAGTGCTAGAGGGCGGCACGGCACCGAGCAGTACTTC

clone size: .
D gene: TRBD2
J gene: TRBJ2-5
V gene: TRBV7-8
CDR3 protein: CASSEKLAGVVETQYF
CDR3 DNA: TGTGCCAGCAGCGAGAAGCTAGCGGGAGTCGTAGAGACCCAGTACTTC

clone size: .
D gene: TRBD2
J gene: TRBJ2-3
V gene: TRBV6-4
CDR3 protein: CASNPTSGSTDTQYF
CDR3 DNA: TGTGCCAGCAATCCGACTAGCGGGAGCACAGATACGCAGTATTTT

clone size: few
D gene: TRBD2
J gene: TRBJ2-5
V gene: TRBV24-1
CDR3 protein: CATSEGTSGSRETQYF
CDR3 DNA: TGTGCCACCAGTGAGGGGACTAGCGGGAGTCGGGAGACCCAGTACTTC

clone size: .
D gene: .
J gene: TRBJ2-7
V gene: TRBV6-2/TRBV6-3
CDR3 protein: CASSYSNRREYEQYF
CDR3 DNA: TGTGCCAGCAGTTACTCGAATCGCAGGGAATACGAGCAGTACTTC

clone size: .
D gene: .
J gene: TRBJ2-5
V gene: TRBV4-3
CDR3 protein: CASSQSPASPQYF
CDR3 DNA: TGCGCCAGCAGCCAATCTCCCGCTAGCCCCCAGTACTTC

clone size: few
D gene: .
J gene: TRBJ1-1
V gene: TRBV29-1
CDR3 protein: CSGFKNTEAFF
CDR3 DNA: TGCAGCGGTTTCAAGAACACTGAAGCTTTCTTT

clone size: .
D gene: .
J gene: TRBJ1-5
V gene: TRBV6-5
CDR3 protein: CASSYSGLNNQPQHF
CDR3 DNA: TGTGCCAGCAGTTACTCGGGACTGAATAATCAGCCCCAGCATTTT

clone size: few
D gene: .
J gene: TRBJ1-1
V gene: TRBV5-4
CDR3 protein: CASRSYGANTEAFF
CDR3 DNA: TGTGCCAGCAGGTCGTATGGAGCGAACACTGAAGCTTTCTTT

clone size: few
D gene: .
J gene: TRBJ2-6
V gene: TRBV19
CDR3 protein: CASSIGAASHLSWVLTF
CDR3 DNA: TGTGCCAGTAGTATAGGGGCAGCCAGTCACTTGTCGTGGGTCCTGACTTTC

clone size: .
D gene: .
J gene: TRBJ2-1
V gene: TRBV9
CDR3 protein: CASSVVPVGEQFF
CDR3 DNA: TGTGCCAGCAGCGTAGTTCCCGTCGGTGAGCAGTTCTTC

clone size: .
D gene: .
J gene: TRBJ2-5
V gene: TRBV28
CDR3 protein: CASSLSVGQETQYF
CDR3 DNA: TGTGCCAGCAGTTTATCGGTCGGGCAAGAGACCCAGTACTTC

clone size: large
D gene: .
J gene: TRBJ2-5
V gene: TRBV18
CDR3 protein: CASSSLPTQETQYF
CDR3 DNA: TGTGCCAGCTCCTCTTTGCCGACTCAAGAGACCCAGTACTTC

clone size: .
D gene: TRBD1
J gene: TRBJ2-1
V gene: TRBV6-4
CDR3 protein: CASSAQGAYNEQFF
CDR3 DNA: TGTGCCAGCAGTGCTCAGGGGGCCTACAATGAGCAGTTCTTC

clone size: few
D gene: .
J gene: TRBJ1-5
V gene: TRBV6-1
CDR3 protein: CASSGGSGNQPQHF
CDR3 DNA: TGTGCCAGCAGTGGGGGTTCTGGCAATCAGCCCCAGCATTTT

clone size: .
D gene: TRBD2
J gene: TRBJ2-1
V gene: TRBV20-1
CDR3 protein: CSAPGTTHNEQFF
CDR3 DNA: TGCAGTGCTCCCGGGACTACTCACAATGAGCAGTTCTTC

clone size: .
D gene: .
J gene: TRBJ1-6
V gene: TRBV4-3
CDR3 protein: CASSQGRGRPSPLHF
CDR3 DNA: TGCGCCAGCAGCCAAGGTAGAGGCCGACCTTCACCCCTCCACTTT

clone size: .
D gene: TRBD2
J gene: TRBJ2-1
V gene: TRBV28
CDR3 protein: CASSSLFGGRYNEQFF
CDR3 DNA: TGTGCCAGCAGTTCCCTTTTCGGGGGGAGGTACAATGAGCAGTTCTTC

clone size: once
D gene: .
J gene: TRBJ2-3
V gene: TRBV4-2
CDR3 protein: CASSQDKVTDTQYF
CDR3 DNA: TGTGCCAGCAGCCAAGATAAGGTCACAGATACGCAGTATTTT

clone size: .
D gene: .
J gene: TRBJ1-1
V gene: TRBV6-2/TRBV6-3
CDR3 protein: CASSYHRLEAFF
CDR3 DNA: TGTGCCAGCAGCTACCACCGGCTTGAAGCTTTCTTT

clone size: .
D gene: .
J gene: TRBJ1-6
V gene: TRBV9
CDR3 protein: CASSVVGGDSPLHF
CDR3 DNA: TGTGCCAGCAGCGTAGTAGGGGGGGATTCACCCCTCCACTTT